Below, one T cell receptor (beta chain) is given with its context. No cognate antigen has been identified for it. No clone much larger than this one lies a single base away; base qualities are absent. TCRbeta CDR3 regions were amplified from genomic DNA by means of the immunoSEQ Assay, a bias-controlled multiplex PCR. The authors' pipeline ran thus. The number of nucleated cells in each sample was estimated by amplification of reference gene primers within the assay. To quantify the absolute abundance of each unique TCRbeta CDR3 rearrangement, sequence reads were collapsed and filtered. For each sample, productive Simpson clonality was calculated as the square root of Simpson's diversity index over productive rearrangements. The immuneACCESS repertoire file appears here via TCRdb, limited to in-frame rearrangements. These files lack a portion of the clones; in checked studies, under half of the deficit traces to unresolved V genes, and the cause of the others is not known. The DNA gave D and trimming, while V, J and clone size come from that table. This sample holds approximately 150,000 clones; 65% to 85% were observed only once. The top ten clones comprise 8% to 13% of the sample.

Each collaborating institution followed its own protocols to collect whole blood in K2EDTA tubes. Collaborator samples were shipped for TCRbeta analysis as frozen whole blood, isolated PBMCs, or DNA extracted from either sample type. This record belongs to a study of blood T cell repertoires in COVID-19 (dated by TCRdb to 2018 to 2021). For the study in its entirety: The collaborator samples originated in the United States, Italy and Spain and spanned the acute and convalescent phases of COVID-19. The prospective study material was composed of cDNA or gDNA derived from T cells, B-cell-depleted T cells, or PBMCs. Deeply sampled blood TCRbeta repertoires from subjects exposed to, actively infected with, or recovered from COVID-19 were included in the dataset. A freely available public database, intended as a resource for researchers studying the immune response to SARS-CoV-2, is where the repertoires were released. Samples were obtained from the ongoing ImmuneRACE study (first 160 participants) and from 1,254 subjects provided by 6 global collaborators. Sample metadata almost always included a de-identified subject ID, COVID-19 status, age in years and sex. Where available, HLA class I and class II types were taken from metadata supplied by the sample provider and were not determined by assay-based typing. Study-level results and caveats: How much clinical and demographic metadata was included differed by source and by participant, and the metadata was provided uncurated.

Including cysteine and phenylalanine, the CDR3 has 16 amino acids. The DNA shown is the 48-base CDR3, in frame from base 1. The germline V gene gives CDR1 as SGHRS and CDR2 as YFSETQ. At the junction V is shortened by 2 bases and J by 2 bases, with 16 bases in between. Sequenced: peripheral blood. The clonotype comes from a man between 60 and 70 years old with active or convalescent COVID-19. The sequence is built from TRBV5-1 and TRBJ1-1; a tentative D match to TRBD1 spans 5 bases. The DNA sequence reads TGCGCCAGCAGCTTTGCGGGGGGAGCTCGAAACACTGAAGCTTTCTTT. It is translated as CASSFAGGARNTEAFF.